This T cell receptor (beta chain) comes out of a study of T cell changes during pregnancy in multiple sclerosis. This CDR3 region has 15 residues. The V segment lost 7 bases and the J segment 0 bases; nucleotides outside the gene matches: 6. The germline gives CDR1 MNHEY, CDR2 SVGAGI. Here immunoSEQ multiplex PCR was the method, and the copy in TCRdb shows in-frame clones only, minus some. Among 65,000 to 95,000 clones listed, about 88% were seen once. V gene TRBV6-5 combines with J gene TRBJ1-1; 9 bases are a match to TRBD1. This sample comprised peripheral blood, obtained before pregnancy. This receptor was identified in a female donor with multiple sclerosis, enrolled in a pregnancy study. CDR3 loop: CASNHGTGMNTEAFF. DNA for the CDR3: TGTGCCAGCAACCACGGGACAGGGATGAACACTGAAGCTTTCTTT.